Listed below are T cell receptor beta chains from one sample, sequenced in a study of blood T cell repertoires in COVID-19. Clones were read by immunoSEQ multiplex PCR, and TCRdb kept only the in-frame ones, dropping some. The data show around 260,000 clones, around 86% seen once. Sequencing used peripheral blood. The origin of the receptors is a woman in her 30s with active or convalescent COVID-19. The conserved cysteine and the conserved F or W are not part of the CDR3 here.

J gene	V gene	CDR3 protein
TRBJ2-2	TRBV21-1	ASSKRTGGGNTGELF
TRBJ2-3	TRBV6-1	ASSELEGSADTQY
TRBJ1-2	TRBV7-9	ASSQLPRQGAAGYT
TRBJ2-1	TRBV7-2	ASSFSGGAGNEQF
TRBJ2-2	TRBV9	ASSELAGVFTGELF
TRBJ2-3	TRBV4-2	ASHSGGWKDTQY
TRBJ1-1	TRBV5-4	ATGTGNTEAF
TRBJ2-3	TRBV4-1	ASSQVGSRGGFTDTQY
TRBJ2-3	TRBV2	ASRRAGGTDTQY
TRBJ1-5	TRBV10-3	ATAPDFNQPQH
TRBJ1-2	TRBV28	ASSSTGLGGTVDGYT
TRBJ2-1	TRBV10-1	ASSRFGRVNEQF
TRBJ2-6	TRBV9	ASSDRQGEVTGANVLT
TRBJ2-5	TRBV7-6	ASSPQGQGTQY
TRBJ1-3	TRBV24-1	ATSDPRAGNTIY
TRBJ2-7	TRBV2	ASRPGIGYEQY
TRBJ2-3	TRBV3-1/TRBV3-2	ASSQASTDTQY
TRBJ1-2	TRBV30	AWMVSETAYGYT
TRBJ1-6	TRBV27	ASSPRPPGQINSPLH
TRBJ2-5	TRBV10-1	ASSESSGKETQY